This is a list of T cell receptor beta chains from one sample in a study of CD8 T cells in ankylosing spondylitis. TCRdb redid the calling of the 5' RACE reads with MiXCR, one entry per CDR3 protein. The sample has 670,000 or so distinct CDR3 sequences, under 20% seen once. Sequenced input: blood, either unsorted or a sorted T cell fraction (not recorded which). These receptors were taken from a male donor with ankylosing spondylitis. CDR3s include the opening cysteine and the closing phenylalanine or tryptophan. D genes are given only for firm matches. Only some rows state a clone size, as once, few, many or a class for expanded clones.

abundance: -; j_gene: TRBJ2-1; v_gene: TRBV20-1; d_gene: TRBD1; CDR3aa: CSARRSETGFYNEQFF; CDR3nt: TGCAGTGCTAGGAGATCCGAGACAGGGTTTTACAATGAGCAGTTCTTC
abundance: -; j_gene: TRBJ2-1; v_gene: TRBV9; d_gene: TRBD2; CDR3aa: CASSVVSSGSGQFF; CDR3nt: TGTGCCAGCAGCGTAGTGAGTAGCGGGAGTGGGCAGTTCTTC
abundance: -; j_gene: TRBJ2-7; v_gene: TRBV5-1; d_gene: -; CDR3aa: CASSLLVHGDYEQYF; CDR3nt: TGCGCCAGCAGCTTGCTTGTCCACGGGGATTACGAGCAGTACTTC
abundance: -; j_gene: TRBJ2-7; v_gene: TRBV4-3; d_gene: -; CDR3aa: CASSQVFSGGYEQYF; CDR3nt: TGCGCCAGCAGCCAAGTATTCAGTGGCGGGTACGAGCAGTACTTC
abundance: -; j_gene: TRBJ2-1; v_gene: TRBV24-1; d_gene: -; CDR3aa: CATSDASASYNEQFF; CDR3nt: TGTGCCACCAGTGATGCGTCGGCCTCCTACAATGAGCAGTTCTTC
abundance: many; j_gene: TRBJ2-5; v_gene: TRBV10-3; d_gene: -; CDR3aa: CAIRPDSQETQYF; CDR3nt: TGTGCCATCAGACCGGACAGCCAAGAGACCCAGTACTTC
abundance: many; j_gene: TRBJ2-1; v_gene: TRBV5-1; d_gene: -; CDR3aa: CASSLKQEKQFF; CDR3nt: TGCGCCAGCAGCTTAAAACAGGAGAAGCAGTTCTTC
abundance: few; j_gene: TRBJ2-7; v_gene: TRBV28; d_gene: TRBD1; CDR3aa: CASSSGQGREQYF; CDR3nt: TGTGCCAGCAGTTCCGGACAGGGGCGCGAGCAGTACTTC
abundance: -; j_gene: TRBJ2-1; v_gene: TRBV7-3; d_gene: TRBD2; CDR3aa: CASSLTPAGAGDEQFF; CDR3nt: TGTGCCAGCAGCTTAACCCCAGCGGGGGCTGGGGATGAGCAGTTCTTC
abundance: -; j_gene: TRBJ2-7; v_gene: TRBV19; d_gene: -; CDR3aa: CASSIVGQRTYEQYF; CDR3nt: TGTGCCAGTAGTATAGTCGGGCAGCGAACCTACGAGCAGTACTTC
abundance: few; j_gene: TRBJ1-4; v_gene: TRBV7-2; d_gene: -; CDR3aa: CASSLKGNFEKLFF; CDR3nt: TGTGCCAGCAGCTTAAAGGGCAACTTTGAAAAACTGTTTTTT
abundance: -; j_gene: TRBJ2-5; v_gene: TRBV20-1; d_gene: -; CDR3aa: CSAFRGSGSQGETQYF; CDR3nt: TGCAGTGCGTTCCGGGGTAGCGGAAGCCAGGGAGAGACCCAGTACTTC
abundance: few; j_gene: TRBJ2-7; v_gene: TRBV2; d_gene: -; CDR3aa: CASGLNRDTSYEQYF; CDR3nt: TGTGCCAGCGGCCTAAACAGGGATACCTCCTACGAGCAGTACTTC
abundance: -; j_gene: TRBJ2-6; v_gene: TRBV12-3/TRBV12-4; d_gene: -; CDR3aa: CASSFGVGANVLTF; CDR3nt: TGTGCCAGCAGTTTTGGGGTCGGGGCCAACGTCCTGACTTTC
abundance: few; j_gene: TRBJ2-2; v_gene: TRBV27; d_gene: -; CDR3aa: CASSPGGGYTGELFF; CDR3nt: TGTGCCAGCAGTCCCGGCGGAGGGTACACCGGGGAGCTGTTTTTT
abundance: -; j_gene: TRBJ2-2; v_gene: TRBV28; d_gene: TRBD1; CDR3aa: CASTPSGTGDTGELFF; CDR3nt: TGTGCCAGCACCCCGTCCGGGACAGGGGACACCGGGGAGCTGTTTTTT
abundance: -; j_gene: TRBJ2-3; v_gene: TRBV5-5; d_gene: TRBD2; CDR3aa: CASSLGLAWSSTDTQYF; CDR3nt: TGTGCCAGCAGCTTGGGACTAGCGTGGTCTAGCACAGATACGCAGTATTTT
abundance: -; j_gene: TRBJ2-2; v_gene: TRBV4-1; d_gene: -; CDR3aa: CASSLRPSGELFF; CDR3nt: TGCGCCAGCAGCCTCCGGCCGTCCGGGGAGCTGTTTTTT
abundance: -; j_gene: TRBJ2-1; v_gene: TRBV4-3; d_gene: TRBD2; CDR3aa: CASSQEEVAGSSYNEQFF; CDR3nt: TGCGCCAGCAGCCAAGAAGAAGTAGCGGGCAGCTCCTACAATGAGCAGTTCTTC
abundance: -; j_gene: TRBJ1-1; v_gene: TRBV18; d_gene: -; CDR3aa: CASSPNQVNTEAFF; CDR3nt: TGTGCCAGCTCACCAAATCAGGTGAACACTGAAGCTTTCTTT
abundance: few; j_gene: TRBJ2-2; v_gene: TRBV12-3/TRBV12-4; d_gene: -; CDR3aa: CASSSGVADPGELFF; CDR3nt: TGTGCCAGCAGTTCCGGGGTGGCGGACCCCGGGGAGCTGTTTTTT
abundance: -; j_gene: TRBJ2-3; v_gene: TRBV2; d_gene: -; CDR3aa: CAIGDWSTDTQYF; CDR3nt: TGTGCCATCGGGGACTGGAGCACAGATACGCAGTATTTT
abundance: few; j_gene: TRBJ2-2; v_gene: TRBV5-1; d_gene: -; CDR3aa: CASSLEGVTGELFF; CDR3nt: TGCGCCAGCAGCTTGGAGGGGGTCACCGGGGAGCTGTTTTTT
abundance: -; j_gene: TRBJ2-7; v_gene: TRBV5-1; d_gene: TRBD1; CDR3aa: CASSSRPRTGLEQYF; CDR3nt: TGCGCCAGCAGCTCCAGACCCCGGACAGGGCTCGAGCAGTACTTC
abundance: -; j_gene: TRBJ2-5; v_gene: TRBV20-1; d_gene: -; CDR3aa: CSAHAGTKKETQYF; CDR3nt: TGCAGTGCTCACGCCGGGACAAAAAAAGAGACCCAGTACTTC
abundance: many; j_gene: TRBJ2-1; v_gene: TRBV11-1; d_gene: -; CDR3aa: CASSFGTYTYNEQFF; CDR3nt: TGTGCCAGCAGCTTCGGGACCTATACCTACAATGAGCAGTTCTTC
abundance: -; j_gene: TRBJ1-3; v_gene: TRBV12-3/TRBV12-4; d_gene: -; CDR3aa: CASSQTGRPRIFVDF; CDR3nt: TGTGCCAGCAGTCAAACCGGCCGGCCGCGGATATTCGTTGACTTT
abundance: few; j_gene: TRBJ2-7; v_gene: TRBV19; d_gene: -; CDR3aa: CASSPPPEQYF; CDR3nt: TGTGCCAGTAGCCCTCCACCCGAGCAGTACTTC
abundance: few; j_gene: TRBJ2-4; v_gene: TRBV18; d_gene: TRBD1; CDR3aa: CASSTYRGDATKNIQYF; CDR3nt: TGTGCCAGCTCAACATACAGGGGGGACGCGACCAAAAACATTCAGTACTTC
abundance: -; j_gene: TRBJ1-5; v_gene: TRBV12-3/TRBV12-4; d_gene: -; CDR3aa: CASSLDSFVQPQHF; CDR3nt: TGTGCCAGCAGTTTGGATAGTTTTGTTCAGCCCCAGCATTTT
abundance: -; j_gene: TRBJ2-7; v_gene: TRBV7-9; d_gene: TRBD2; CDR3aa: CASSTSGRAVDEQYF; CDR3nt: TGTGCCAGCAGCACTAGCGGGAGGGCCGTAGATGAGCAGTACTTC
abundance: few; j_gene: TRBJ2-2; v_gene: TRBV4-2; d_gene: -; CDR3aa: CASSQDSGLNTGELFF; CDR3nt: TGTGCCAGCAGCCAAGATTCGGGACTTAACACCGGGGAGCTGTTTTTT